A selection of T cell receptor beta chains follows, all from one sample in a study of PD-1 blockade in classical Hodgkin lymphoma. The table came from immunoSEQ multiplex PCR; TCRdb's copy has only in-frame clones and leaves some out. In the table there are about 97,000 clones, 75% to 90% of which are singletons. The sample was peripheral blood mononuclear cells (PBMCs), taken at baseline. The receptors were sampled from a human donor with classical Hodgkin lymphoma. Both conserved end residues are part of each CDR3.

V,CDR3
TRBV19,CASSPRTGGYEKLFF
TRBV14,CASSRWDVYNEQFF
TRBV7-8,CASSLAEGLAGELFF
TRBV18,CASSSNSGSGYEQFF
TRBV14,CASSSPTSSTDTQYF
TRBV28,CASTHGGELAKNIQYF
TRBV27,CASSDLRSGRSGTQYF
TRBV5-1,CASSSYPGLAGYEQYF
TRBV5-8,CASSQLSWAIESAYEQYF
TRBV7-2,CASSPNYSQETQYF
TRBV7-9,CASSFGQETQYF
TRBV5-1,CASSSSSYEQYF
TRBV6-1,CASSEAYGPLGEQYF
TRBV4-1,CASSPRGRAPNTGELFF
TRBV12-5,CASGLVLAGAAKNEQFF
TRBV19,CASSISGLAAYEQYF
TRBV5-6,CASSLPSGVVGGYTF
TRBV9,CASSVVQGSNYGYTF
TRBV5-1,CASSLEGRTNLPSTDTQYF
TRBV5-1,CASSLDEGSSGYTF
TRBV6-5,CASSYSRGSGNTIYF
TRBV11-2,CASSLAGSSYEQYF
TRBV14,CASSQDHVPGELFF
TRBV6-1,CASRPVLLGNQPQHF
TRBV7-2,CASSLVPGSTGELFF
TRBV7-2,CASSSRKDLSEKLFF
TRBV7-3,CASSSGTGKTYEQYF
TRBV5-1,CASGPGTGYTEAFF
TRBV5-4,CASRSSSGSSDTQYF
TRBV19,CASSVFYNEQFF
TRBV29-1,CSVGNRANYGYTF
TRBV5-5,CASSSRQGGTYEQYF
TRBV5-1,CASSLWLGGETQYF
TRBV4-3,CASSQDYLAGETQYF
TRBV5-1,CASSLDSYSSYEQYF
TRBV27,CASSPSRAFTEAFF
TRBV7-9,CASSPPLGELFF
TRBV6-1,CASSQREREYNEQFF
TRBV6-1,CASTGGTGAGNIIYF
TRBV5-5,CASSLGPWICETF
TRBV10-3,CAISPLAGGGDEQFF
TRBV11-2,CASSLLPGGPYNEQFF
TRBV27,CASGGQGGSPLHF
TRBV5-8,CASSLGHEQYF
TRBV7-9,CASSPRASDYGYTF
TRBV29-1,CSVGEGQETQYF
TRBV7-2,CASSLRRNYGYTF
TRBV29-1,CSVEDQGPPAGKLFF
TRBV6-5,CASGRGETQYF
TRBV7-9,CASSLDSYNQPQHF
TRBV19,CASSPRTGEVETQYF
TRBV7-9,CASSLARVHEQYF
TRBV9,CASSDRDRDQPQHF
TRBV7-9,CASSPYRGHHGYTF
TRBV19,CASSNPQTAFF
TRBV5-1,CASSLDQNTEAFF
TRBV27,CASSETGIGYTF